The 21 T cell receptor beta chains below were found in one sample sequenced in a study of blood T cell repertoires in COVID-19 (dated by TCRdb to 2018 to 2021). Library generation was performed with the immunoSEQ multiplex PCR assay. TCRdb stores this immuneACCESS table with in-frame sequences only. Part of the clones is absent; in the studies checked, under half of the shortfall reflects unresolved V genes, and no reason is known for the rest. In this sample the table shows fewer than 400,000 clones, almost 90% of which occur a single time. The top ten clones comprise roughly 2.9% of the sample. Source material: peripheral blood. Receptors were obtained from a woman aged 25-40 years with COVID-19, enrolled during active disease.

V is TRBV3-1 (or the pseudogene TRBV3-2) and J is TRBJ2-3; TRBD2 is a possible D gene (6 bases). Germline values: CDR1 LGHDT, CDR2 YNNKEL (reference sequence). V lost 4 bases and J 4 bases, leaving 15 bases between the germline ends. CDR3 size: 15 residues. CDR3 sequence: CASSLRAGEADTQYF. DNA of the CDR3: TGTGCCAGCAGCCTTAGAGCGGGTGAGGCAGATACGCAGTATTTT.

The chain is built from TRBV7-9 and TRBJ1-1; no clear D gene. The V end lost 6 bases, the J end lost 5 bases, and 13 bases lay between the germline ends. Germline CDR1 and CDR2: SEHNR and FQNEAQ (reference sequence). This CDR3 spans 13 amino acids. The CDR3 sequence: CASRRGWETEAFF. The CDR3 region has the DNA TGTGCCAGCAGACGGGGTTGGGAGACTGAAGCTTTCTTT.

The J gene is TRBJ1-5, the V gene TRBV7-9, with TRBD1 matching over 7 bases. Germline CDR1 SEHNR, CDR2 FQNEAQ (reference sequence). CDR3 size: 15 residues. With 5 bases clipped from V and 0 bases from J, the junction kept 4 bases outside the gene matches. This CDR3 reads CASSLGQASNQPQHF. CDR3 DNA: TGTGCCAGCAGCCTCGGACAGGCTAGCAATCAGCCCCAGCATTTT. The full variable domain, its missing parts supplied by reference TRBV7-9 and TRBJ1-5, is DTGVSQNPRHKITKRGQNVTFRCDPISEHNRLYWYRQTLGQGPEFLTYFQNEAQLEKSRLLSDRFSAERPKGSFSTLEIQRTEQGDSAMYLCASSLGQASNQPQHFGDGTRLSIL.

A note on this clone: A clone one base away is much larger, so this may be a read error. The genes are TRBV27 and TRBJ2-7; TRBD2 agrees at 12 bases. Trimming took 2 bases from V and 7 from J; bases not matched to a gene: 0. This CDR3 region has 13 residues. Germline-derived CDR1 and CDR2 are MNHEY and SMNVEV (reference sequence). CDR3 bases: TGTGCCAGCAGTTTACTAGCGGGAGGGGAGCAGTACTTC. Protein: CASSLLAGGEQYF.

The chain carries TRBV6-1 and TRBJ1-2, with 8 bases that match TRBD1. Germline V CDR1 and CDR2: MNHNS, SASEGT. The V segment lost 3 bases and the J segment 4 bases; nucleotides outside the gene matches: 7. This CDR3 comprises 15 residues. The CDR3 nucleotides read TGTGCCAGCAGTGACCCTGGGACAGGCATCTATGGCTACACCTTC. Protein sequence: CASSDPGTGIYGYTF.

This clone was detected once. The CDR3 reads CASRPGQGDYEQYF. CDR3 nucleotides: TGTGCCAGCAGGCCGGGACAGGGGGACTACGAGCAGTACTTC. The rearrangement links TRBV6-5 to TRBJ2-7; TRBD1 aligns across 11 bases. From germline, CDR1 is MNHEY and CDR2 SVGAGI. V dropped 6 bases and J dropped 3; count of bases not matched to a gene: 4. The CDR3 is made up of 14 amino acids.

CDR3 nucleotide sequence: TGCAGCGCTTCGACCGGGACTCAATCTTCATGGTACGAGCAGTACTTC. It yields the protein CSASTGTQSSWYEQYF. The chain carries TRBV29-1 and TRBJ2-7; possibly TRBD2 for D (6 bases). CDR1 and CDR2 from the germline V gene are SQVTM and ANQGSEA. The CDR3 covers 16 residues. The V and J ends lost 7 bases and 4 bases respectively, with 26 bases between them.

V gene TRBV29-1 combines with J gene TRBJ2-3; D perhaps matches TRBD2 (6 bases). Germline V gene data show CDR1 as SQVTM and CDR2 as ANQGSEA. The CDR3 sequence is 14 residues long. Trimming left V 4 bases short and J 2 bases short, with 13 bases between. The CDR3 region has the DNA TGCAGCGTTGGGGCCAGGGACTTCACAGATACGCAGTATTTT. It translates to CSVGARDFTDTQYF.

The chain is built from TRBV7-8 and TRBJ2-3; 8 bases match TRBD2. The germline CDR1 and CDR2 sequences are SGHVS and FQNEAQ. V trimming: 6 bases; J trimming: 5 bases; junction bases outside the gene matches: 10. The CDR3 is 15 amino acids. This CDR3 reads CASSGTAGGQDTQYF. CDR3 DNA sequence: TGTGCCAGCAGTGGGACGGCGGGGGGCCAAGATACGCAGTATTTT. Full variable domain (outside the CDR3, taken from reference TRBV7-8 and TRBJ2-3): GAGVSQSPRYKVAKRGQDVALRCDPISGHVSLFWYQQALGQGPEFLTYFQNEAQLDKSGLPSDRFFAERPEGSVSTLKIQRTQQEDSAVYLCASSGTAGGQDTQYFGPGTRLTVL.

The chain joins TRBV27 to TRBJ2-7, with 9 bases matching TRBD1. This CDR3 spans 13 amino acids. CDR1 and CDR2 from the germline V gene are MNHEY and SMNVEV (reference sequence). Unmatched junction bases numbered 4, after V lost 5 bases and J lost 5 bases. Here the CDR3 reads CASSPGQGNEQYF. The DNA of the CDR3 is TGTGCCAGCAGTCCTGGACAGGGGAACGAGCAGTACTTC.

The chain links TRBV18 to TRBJ2-1; no reliable D call. The germline gives CDR1 KGHSH, CDR2 LQKENI. CDR3 length equals 14 residues. V was trimmed by 2 bases and J by 5 bases, leaving 10 bases between them. The CDR3 DNA is TGTGCCAGCTCACCAGGCCAGAGGAACAATGAGCAGTTCTTC. The encoded protein is CASSPGQRNNEQFF.

This chain connects TRBV9 to TRBJ1-1, with TRBD1 identical over 10 bases. The CDR3 has 15 amino acids. Germline loops: CDR1 SGDLS, CDR2 YYNGEE. Trimming cost V 2 bases and J 6 bases; bases outside gene matches: 7. The CDR3 DNA reads as TGTGCCAGCAGCGTGTCCGGGACAGGGGTATCTGAAGCTTTCTTT. Protein sequence: CASSVSGTGVSEAFF. Based on the CDR3 plus reference TRBV9 and TRBJ1-1, the full variable domain is DSGVTQTPKHLITATGQRVTLRCSPRSGDLSVYWYQQSLDQGLQFLIQYYNGEERAKGNILERFSAQQFPDLHSELNLSSLELGDSALYFCASSVSGTGVSEAFFGQGTRLTVV.

V is TRBV2 and J is TRBJ1-1; perhaps TRBD1 as D (5 bases). Germline V gene sequence: CDR1 SNHLY, CDR2 FYNNEI. This CDR3 spans 18 amino acids. The V and J ends lost 0 bases and 0 bases respectively, with 17 bases between them. CDR3 residues: CASSEARGGGRMNTEAFF. DNA of the CDR3: TGTGCCAGCAGTGAAGCGCGGGGTGGGGGTAGGATGAACACTGAAGCTTTCTTT.

This chain connects TRBV7-2 to TRBJ2-2; D gene ambiguous. The germline V and J ends were trimmed by 1 base and 4 bases, with 7 bases remaining between them. CDR3 length equals 14 residues. The V gene's germline CDR1 is SGHTA and CDR2 FQGNSA. The CDR3 nucleotides read TGTGCCAGCAGCTTAGGTCTATCCACCGGGGAGCTGTTTTTT. Translating it yields CASSLGLSTGELFF.

The chain employs TRBV29-1 and TRBJ2-7; 7 bases align to TRBD1. Germline V gene data show CDR1 as SQVTM and CDR2 as ANQGSEA. The CDR3 runs 12 residues. After removal of 6 bases from V and 4 bases from J, the junction contained 6 bases not matched to a gene. CDR3 DNA sequence: TGCAGCGTACGGGACAGCGAGTACGAGCAGTACTTC. Its translation: CSVRDSEYEQYF.

The rearrangement joins TRBV6-1 to TRBJ2-7; a weak D match, TRBD1 (5 bases). Germline CDR1 is MNHNS and CDR2 is SASEGT. V was clipped by 2 bases and J by 1 base, with 15 bases between them. The CDR3 loop spans 16 amino acids. The CDR3 reads CASSELSGLMSYEQYF. The CDR3 DNA reads as TGTGCCAGCAGTGAACTGTCAGGGCTTATGTCCTACGAGCAGTACTTC.

The CDR3 region has the DNA TGTGCCAGCAGTCCGTGGGCGTCGAACTATGGCTACACCTTC. Protein: CASSPWASNYGYTF. The chain combines TRBV27 with TRBJ1-2; D is unresolved. Germline values: CDR1 MNHEY, CDR2 SMNVEV (reference sequence). This CDR3 region has 14 residues. With 5 bases removed from V and 2 bases from J, the gap between germline ends came to 12 bases.

The chain recombines TRBV19 with TRBJ2-1, with 8 positions matching TRBD1. The CDR3 totals 17 residues. Germline CDR1 LNHDA, CDR2 SQIVND (reference sequence). V lost 4 bases to trimming and J lost 0 bases; unmatched junction nucleotides: 8. The CDR3 spells CASSRFQGTGSYNEQFF. In DNA form, the CDR3 reads TGTGCCAGTAGTAGGTTTCAAGGGACAGGCTCCTACAATGAGCAGTTCTTC. Together with reference TRBV19 and TRBJ2-1, the CDR3 gives the full variable domain: DGGITQSPKYLFRKEGQNVTLSCEQNLNHDAMYWYRQDPGQGLRLIYYSQIVNDFQKGDIAEGYSVSREKKESFPLTVTSAQKNPTAFYLCASSRFQGTGSYNEQFFGPGTRLTVL.

The V and J genes are TRBV5-5 and TRBJ1-4, with D possibly being TRBD1 (5 bases). The CDR3 spans 13 residues. Germline V lookup: CDR1 SGHKS, CDR2 YYEKEE (reference sequence). V dropped 2 bases and J dropped 4 bases, with 6 bases sitting between them. CDR3 DNA sequence: TGTGCCAGCAGCTTCGACAGTAATGAAAAACTGTTTTTT. As protein: CASSFDSNEKLFF.

This clone was counted a single time. This rearrangement joins TRBV11-2 to TRBJ1-6; D possibly corresponds to TRBD1 (6 bases). V was shortened by 3 bases and J by 8 bases, with 11 bases between the two germline ends. There are 14 residues in the CDR3. Looked up from germline, CDR1 is SGHAT and CDR2 is FQNNGV. CDR3 amino acids: CASSFTGRDSPLHF. Written as DNA, the CDR3 is TGTGCCAGCAGCTTTACAGGGAGGGATTCACCCCTCCACTTT.

The V and J genes are TRBV28 and TRBJ1-5, with D perhaps TRBD1 (6 bases). Germline V gene sequence: CDR1 MDHEN, CDR2 SYDVKM. The CDR3 is 13 residues long. With 7 bases removed from V and 4 bases from J, the gap between germline ends came to 11 bases. CDR3 sequence (DNA): TGTGCCAGCACTGGGACACCTAATCAGCCCCAGCATTTT. Protein sequence: CASTGTPNQPQHF.